This T cell receptor (beta chain) originates from a study of T cells in Graves' hyperthyroidism and ophthalmopathy. J was trimmed by 4 bases and V by 4 bases; bases with no gene match: 5. The CDR3 has 13 amino acids. The germline V gene encodes CDR1 GTSNPN and CDR2 SVGIG (reference sequence). Worth noting for this clonotype: Its antigen remains unknown.

No ophthalmopathy progression within 18 months constituted stable Graves' hyperthyroidism. Isolation of PBMCs was performed on 8 to 10 ml fresh peripheral blood. General study points: Blood also carried most thyroid clonotypes expanded above 0.001. The model forecast ophthalmopathy, anticipating it by a median around 6.5 months before onset.

Amplification targeted TCR beta CDR3 regions from RNA transcripts. HTBI primers were the set used in a first-round RT-PCR of the TCR CDR3. TCRdb reprocessed the multiplex PCR reads with MiXCR, giving one entry per CDR3 protein. The sample yields roughly 840,000 distinct CDR3 sequences, more than 30% seen once. Sequenced input: blood. The V gene is TRBV30, the J gene TRBJ1-1; 8 bases map to TRBD1. This TCR was sampled from a man in his late teens or twenties with Graves' hyperthyroidism. CDR3 DNA sequence: TGTGCCTGGAAGACAGGGGAGGTCACTGAAGCTTTCTTT. This sequence encodes CAWKTGEVTEAFF.